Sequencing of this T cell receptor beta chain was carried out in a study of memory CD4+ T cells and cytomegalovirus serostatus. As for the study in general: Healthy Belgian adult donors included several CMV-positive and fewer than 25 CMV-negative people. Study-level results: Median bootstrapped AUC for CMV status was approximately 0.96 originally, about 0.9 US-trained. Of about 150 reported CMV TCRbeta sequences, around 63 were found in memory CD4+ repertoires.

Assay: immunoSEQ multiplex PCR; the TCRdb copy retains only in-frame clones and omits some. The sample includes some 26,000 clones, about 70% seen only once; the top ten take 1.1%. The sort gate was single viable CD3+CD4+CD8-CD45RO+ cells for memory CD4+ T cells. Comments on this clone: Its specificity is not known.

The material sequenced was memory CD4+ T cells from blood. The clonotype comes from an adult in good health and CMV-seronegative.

This chain's CDR3 is CASSFRSTGIMNTEAFF. The CDR3 nucleotides read TGTGCCAGCAGCTTTAGATCGACAGGAATCATGAACACTGAAGCTTTCTTT. This sequence joins TRBV5-6 and TRBJ1-1, with a possible D match to TRBD1 (6 bases). V lost 2 bases to trimming and J lost 0 bases, with 17 bases between them. Germline V gene sequence: CDR1 SGHDT, CDR2 YYEEEE. This CDR3 has 17 residues. Full variable domain (rest looked up from reference TRBV5-6 and TRBJ1-1): DAGVTQSPTHLIKTRGQQVTLRCSPKSGHDTVSWYQQALGQGPQFIFQYYEEEERQRGNFPDRFSGHQFPNYSSELNVNALLLGDSALYLCASSFRSTGIMNTEAFFGQGTRLTVV.